Listed below are T cell receptor beta chains from one sample, sequenced in a study of control samples from healthy donors and cancer patients. Sequencing was performed with immunoSEQ multiplex PCR; in TCRdb, only in-frame clones are kept and a portion is missing. The table lists approximately 140,000 clones, about nine tenths of them singletons. The sample was blood. These receptors all stem from a young man in good health. Each CDR3 is given with its conserved first and last residue. A D gene is named only where the DNA matches it firmly. Where a row states a size, it is once, few, many or the class of an expanded clone; other rows omit it.

V gene,J gene,D gene,clone size,CDR3 protein,CDR3 DNA
TRBV25-1,TRBJ2-1,NA,NA,CASSVPATPMQFF,TGTGCCAGCAGTGTACCGGCGACCCCGATGCAGTTCTTC
TRBV4-1,TRBJ2-7,TRBD1,NA,CASSQGFPGQKNYEQYF,TGCGCCAGCAGCCAAGGTTTCCCGGGACAGAAAAACTACGAGCAGTACTTC
TRBV5-4,TRBJ1-6,NA,NA,CASSLGQGAYYNSPLHF,TGTGCCAGCAGCTTGGGGCAGGGAGCCTACTATAATTCACCCCTCCACTTT
TRBV10-1,TRBJ1-5,NA,NA,CASSDSERVVGQPQHF,TGCGCCAGCAGTGATTCCGAGAGGGTGGTCGGTCAGCCCCAGCATTTT
TRBV7-2,TRBJ2-3,NA,NA,CASTPGYGTDTQYF,TGTGCCAGCACCCCAGGATACGGCACAGATACGCAGTATTTT
TRBV30,TRBJ1-6,NA,NA,CAWRPGQLLSPLHF,TGTGCCTGGAGGCCCGGACAGCTATTGTCACCCCTCCACTTT
TRBV30,TRBJ2-7,NA,NA,CAWSAEAIIHEQYF,TGTGCCTGGAGTGCGGAAGCAATCATCCACGAGCAGTACTTC
TRBV7-2,TRBJ1-3,NA,NA,CASSAGLPGNTIYF,TGTGCCAGCAGCGCGGGACTCCCTGGAAACACCATATATTTT
TRBV7-8,TRBJ2-1,TRBD1,NA,CASSFGQGHGEQFF,TGTGCCAGCAGCTTCGGACAGGGGCATGGTGAGCAGTTCTTC
TRBV29-1,TRBJ1-2,NA,NA,CSVEAGGGRGYTF,TGCAGCGTTGAAGCTGGGGGGGGCCGGGGCTACACCTTC
TRBV4-1,TRBJ2-2,TRBD2,once,CASSQGTSPTGELFF,TGCGCCAGCAGCCAAGGGACTAGTCCCACCGGGGAGCTGTTTTTT
TRBV6-1,TRBJ2-7,NA,NA,CASSELSYEQYF,TGTGCCAGCAGTGAATTGTCCTACGAGCAGTACTTC
TRBV19,TRBJ1-2,TRBD1,NA,CASRGTGGAFGYTF,TGTGCCAGTAGGGGGACAGGGGGCGCCTTTGGCTACACCTTC
TRBV14,TRBJ1-1,TRBD1,NA,CASSHSAGGKAFF,TGTGCCAGCAGCCATTCGGCAGGGGGAAAAGCTTTCTTT
TRBV6-5,TRBJ2-7,TRBD1,once,CASSYPGTGEEYF,TGTGCCAGCAGTTACCCCGGGACAGGTGAGGAGTACTTC
TRBV4-3,TRBJ2-6,TRBD1,NA,CASSHGTGAGANVLTF,TGCGCCAGCAGCCATGGGACAGGGGCCGGGGCCAACGTCCTGACTTTC
TRBV5-1,TRBJ1-1,NA,NA,CASSSTDRSEAFF,TGCGCCAGCAGCTCGACGGACAGAAGTGAAGCTTTCTTT
TRBV5-4,TRBJ2-5,NA,once,CASSHPRSQETQYF,TGTGCCAGCAGCCATCCGCGAAGCCAAGAGACCCAGTACTTC
TRBV29-1,TRBJ2-7,NA,NA,CSVGRTPSGSVTYEQYF,TGCAGCGTTGGACGAACTCCTAGTGGGAGTGTAACCTACGAGCAGTACTTC
TRBV7-9,TRBJ2-7,NA,few,CASSRSYEQYF,TGTGCCAGCAGCCGTAGCTACGAGCAGTACTTC
TRBV9,TRBJ1-2,NA,NA,CASSVVSGADGYTF,TGTGCCAGCAGCGTAGTTTCGGGGGCGGATGGCTACACCTTC
TRBV28,TRBJ2-1,TRBD2,NA,CASSQLGGGNEQFF,TGTGCCAGCAGCCAACTCGGGGGGGGCAATGAGCAGTTCTTC
TRBV6-6,TRBJ1-2,NA,NA,CASSPPGGGSNYGYTF,TGTGCCAGCAGTCCCCCGGGGGGGGGCTCGAACTATGGCTACACCTTC
TRBV28,TRBJ1-1,NA,few,CASTQPLGLNTEAFF,TGTGCCAGCACCCAGCCTCTGGGGCTAAACACTGAAGCTTTCTTT
TRBV4-1,TRBJ2-1,NA,NA,CASSQDGAAEQFF,TGCGCCAGCAGCCAAGATGGCGCGGCAGAGCAGTTCTTC
TRBV9,TRBJ2-1,TRBD2,once,CASSVVELAGYNEQFF,TGTGCCAGCAGCGTAGTGGAGCTAGCGGGATACAATGAGCAGTTCTTC
TRBV7-8,TRBJ2-7,TRBD2,NA,CASSPRTSDAYEQYF,TGTGCCAGCAGCCCAAGGACTAGCGATGCCTACGAGCAGTACTTC
TRBV7-9,TRBJ2-7,TRBD1,NA,CASSLGQGPWEQYF,TGTGCCAGCAGCTTAGGACAGGGGCCTTGGGAGCAGTACTTC
TRBV5-1,TRBJ2-3,TRBD1,once,CASRNQGAGDTQYF,TGCGCCAGCAGGAACCAGGGGGCTGGAGATACGCAGTATTTT
TRBV28,TRBJ1-6,TRBD1,NA,CASISGQGGSPLHF,TGTGCCAGCATATCGGGACAGGGAGGTTCACCCCTCCACTTT
TRBV15,TRBJ2-2,TRBD1,NA,CATSSLGQGDTGELFF,TGTGCCACCAGCAGCCTGGGACAGGGGGACACCGGGGAGCTGTTTTTT
TRBV5-4,TRBJ2-7,NA,NA,CASSLWGRKSYEQYF,TGTGCCAGCAGCTTGTGGGGACGCAAGTCCTACGAGCAGTACTTC
TRBV4-2,TRBJ2-2,TRBD2,NA,CASSQATSGPTGELFF,TGTGCCAGCAGCCAAGCGACTAGCGGACCCACCGGGGAGCTGTTTTTT
TRBV28,TRBJ2-7,TRBD1,NA,CASRGTGDYEQYF,TGTGCCAGCAGGGGGACAGGGGACTACGAGCAGTACTTC
TRBV27,TRBJ2-5,TRBD1,NA,CASSLWTGGEETQYF,TGTGCCAGCAGTTTATGGACAGGGGGAGAAGAGACCCAGTACTTC
TRBV30,TRBJ1-6,TRBD1,NA,CASEPGTANNSPLHF,TGTGCCTCCGAGCCCGGGACAGCCAATAATTCACCCCTCCACTTT
TRBV6-4,TRBJ2-1,NA,NA,CASSVSPDTEQFF,TGTGCCAGCAGTGTATCGCCCGACACAGAGCAGTTCTTC
TRBV7-6,TRBJ2-2,TRBD2,many,CASSLGTRVGGELFF,TGTGCCAGCAGCTTGGGGACTAGAGTGGGCGGGGAGCTGTTTTTT
TRBV19,TRBJ2-5,TRBD2,NA,CASSIVASGSKAHQETQYF,TGTGCCAGTAGTATAGTGGCTAGCGGGTCGAAGGCCCACCAAGAGACCCAGTACTTC
TRBV3-1/TRBV3-2,TRBJ1-1,TRBD1,NA,CASSQQGAKAFF,TGTGCCAGCAGCCAACAGGGGGCGAAAGCTTTCTTT
TRBV4-2,TRBJ2-3,NA,NA,CASSQDGYPTDTQYF,TGTGCCAGCAGCCAAGATGGCTACCCCACAGATACGCAGTATTTT
TRBV5-8,TRBJ1-1,NA,NA,CASETANSLNTEAFF,TGTGCCAGCGAGACAGCGAATTCTTTGAACACTGAAGCTTTCTTT
TRBV6-5,TRBJ1-2,NA,once,CASRTEVYGYTF,TGTGCCAGCAGGACAGAAGTGTATGGCTACACCTTC